Reported below is one TCR beta chain. Its specificity is unknown. The CDR3 extends over 14 amino acids. The J segment lost 12 bases and the V segment lost 3 bases, leaving 3 bases of the junction unmatched. Germline lookup yields CDR1 SNHLY and CDR2 FYNNEI. Only in-frame clones appear in the TCRdb table, and some are missing; sequencing was by immunoSEQ multiplex PCR. The top ten clones hold under 0.85% of a sample with about 100,000 clones, 75% to 95% of them seen once. The data originate from a study of OX40 agonist ivuxolimab in advanced cancers. Whole-study results and caveats: By week 6 at 0.1 to 3.0 mg/kg, blood CD4+ and CD8+ T cells had expanded clonally. Partial responders receiving 0.1-3.0 mg/kg showed among the lowest clonal expansion.

This receptor was obtained from an adult with an advanced solid tumor such as melanoma, head and neck, liver or kidney cancer. The material was CD4+ or CD8+ T cells sorted from blood, obtained in a trial of the OX40 agonist ivuxolimab. The genes are TRBV2 and TRBJ1-6; 12 bases map to TRBD1. As DNA, the CDR3 is TGTGCCAGCAGTGATCGGGACAGGGGGCGACCCCTCCACTTT. The encoded protein is CASSDRDRGRPLHF.